The T cell receptor (beta chain) under discussion was sequenced for a study of CD8+CD57+ T cells in acquired aplastic anemia. On the study more broadly: Sorted CD4+ and CD8+ cells gave an average of approximately 3.4 ug of DNA. CD4+ reads averaged around 9.9 million in healthy donors. Study findings and constraints: CD8+ Simpson's diversity in patients was not significantly different from that in controls. Comparison of patients with controls identified 25 to 30 shared CD8+ CDR3 sequences.

Concerning this clonotype itself: Its specificity is not known.

Template material for TCR beta VDJ and CDR3 profiling consisted of genomic DNA. TCRdb ran MiXCR on the reads and lists one entry per CDR3 protein. The profile covers 35,000 to 40,000 distinct CDR3 sequences, with approximately 73% appearing a single time and approximately 22% taken by the ten largest. Germline values: CDR1 SGHAT, CDR2 FQNNGV. The CDR3 length is 16 residues. J gave up 1 base and V 4 bases, and 9 bases lay outside the gene matches. The chain employs TRBV11-2 and TRBJ1-1; 7 bases match TRBD1. Source material: sorted CD4+, CD8+, or CD8+CD57+ T cells (not recorded which) from PBMCs. The clonotype comes from a human donor in good health, serving as a control. The CDR3, as DNA: TGTGCCAGCAGCTCGACTGGGACAGCTCAGAACACTGAAGCTTTCTTT. Its translation is CASSSTGTAQNTEAFF.